This T cell receptor beta chain was obtained from a study of T cell responses to AZD1222 COVID-19 vaccine. The CDR3 is 15 amino acids. Germline V gene sequence: CDR1 LNHDA, CDR2 SQIVND (reference sequence). V dropped 3 bases and J dropped 3; count of bases not matched to a gene: 1. General observations from the study: The donors showed a predominance of white British ancestry and of females, with possible underestimation of clonal diversity.

About this clone: Its antigen is still unknown.

The repertoire was sequenced with immunoSEQ multiplex PCR; TCRdb's copy has only in-frame clones and lacks some. The table shows about 110,000 clones, with roughly nine tenths occurring only once. This material consisted of peripheral blood, taken on day 0 of AZD1222 vaccination. The chain carries TRBV19 and TRBJ2-7; 14 nucleotides match TRBD2. The clonotype originates from an adult in good health. CDR3 sequence reads: CASSIGLAGGYEQYF. CDR3 DNA sequence: TGTGCCAGTAGTATCGGACTAGCGGGGGGCTACGAGCAGTACTTC.